The clone carrying this T cell receptor (beta chain) was detected only once. The antigen is unknown. Described time point: pretreatment peripheral blood. The patients had locally advanced or metastatic urothelial carcinoma. A total of 1 to 8 samples per patient were collected pretreatment and on-treatment. The data originate from a study of PD-L1 blockade in urothelial cancer. The templates were synthetic TCR analogs, and they were spiked into each PCR. Profiled with immunoSEQ multiplex PCR; TCRdb holds only in-frame clones, not every one. The profile shows some 120,000 clones, roughly 83% of them singletons. Trimming pared 5 bases from V and 5 bases from J, leaving 18 bases between. Germline CDR1 reads LNHNV; CDR2 reads YYDKDF (reference sequence). CDR3 length: 15 residues. Whole-study findings and limits: Those with durable benefit had larger increases in tumor-associated blood clones at 3 weeks.

The sample in question was PBMCs, obtained around atezolizumab (anti-PD-L1) treatment. This receptor was obtained from a middle-aged man with urothelial cancer. This chain joins TRBV15 and TRBJ1-1, with D unclear. The CDR3 region has the DNA TGTGCCACCAGCTTAACCCTCGGGTGGAGGACTGAAGCTTTCTTT. Protein product: CATSLTLGWRTEAFF.